This T cell receptor (beta chain) was documented in a study of identical twins. TCRdb reanalysed the 5' RACE reads using MiXCR and keeps one entry per CDR3 protein. The table lists 1,800,000 or so distinct CDR3 sequences, roughly a third of them singletons. V trimming: 1 base; J trimming: 9 bases; junction bases outside the gene matches: 7. Germline CDR1 is MDHEN and CDR2 is SYDVKM. The CDR3 loop spans 15 amino acids. V is TRBV28 and J is TRBJ2-1; TRBD2 aligns across 9 bases. Sequencing was performed on cord blood. The sequence was obtained from a newborn girl in good health. For the CDR3, the DNA is TGTGCCAGCAGTTTATCTGCGGGACTAGCCGGTGAGCAGTTCTTC. This gives the protein CASSLSAGLAGEQFF.